These 24 T cell receptor beta chains share one sample of origin, sequenced in a study of blood T cell repertoires in COVID-19. Sequenced by immunoSEQ multiplex PCR; TCRdb stores in-frame clones only, minus some. The sample has some 200,000 clones, approximately 90% seen once. The sequenced sample was peripheral blood. These receptors came from a man between 40 and 49 years old with active or convalescent COVID-19.

This rearrangement joins TRBV24-1 to TRBJ2-3; no reliable D call. Germline lookup yields CDR1 KGHDR and CDR2 SFDVKD. The V end was cut by 4 bases, the J end by 2 bases, with 3 bases between. The CDR3 contains 12 residues. The CDR3 DNA reads TGTGCCACCAGTGAGTACACAGATACGCAGTATTTT. Protein product: CATSEYTDTQYF.

This clone was found once. The V gene is TRBV20-1, the J gene TRBJ2-5; TRBD2 aligns across 12 bases. Germline-derived CDR1 and CDR2 are DFQATT and SNEGSKA (reference sequence). The CDR3 contains 18 residues. V lost 3 bases, J lost 5 bases, and 16 bases stayed unmatched. CDR3 DNA: TGCAGTGCTAGTCTTTGGACTAGCGGGACCTGGGGGGGTGAGACCCAGTACTTC. This codes for CSASLWTSGTWGGETQYF.

This clone showed up just a few times. The chain is built from TRBV21-1 and TRBJ1-5; the table's D call, TRBD1, has no DNA check behind it. TRBV21-1 is annotated as a pseudogene. CDR3 length: 16 amino acids. CDR3 nucleotide sequence: TGTGCCAGCAGGAGGCGGAGGGGGCGGATCAGTCAGCCCCAGCATTTT. Its translation: CASRRRRGRISQPQHF.

The V gene is TRBV5-1, the J gene TRBJ2-5; 12 positions agree with TRBD1. The CDR3 totals 17 residues. The junction had 12 bases not matched to a gene; V was cut back by 4 bases and J by 5 bases. Looked up from germline, CDR1 is SGHRS and CDR2 is YFSETQ. This CDR3 is CASSRSPGQGAMETQYF. The CDR3 DNA follows: TGCGCCAGCAGCCGTTCCCCGGGACAGGGGGCAATGGAGACCCAGTACTTC.

CDR3 sequence: CASSLAFEQFF. CDR3 DNA: TGCGCCAGCAGCTTGGCGTTTGAGCAGTTCTTC. V usage is TRBV5-1 and J usage is TRBJ2-1; no firm D call. The germline V gene encodes CDR1 SGHRS and CDR2 YFSETQ. Trimming took 0 bases from V and 9 from J, leaving 4 bases between them. The CDR3 is 11 residues long.

V is TRBV28 and J is TRBJ2-1; 8 bases match TRBD2. Per the germline V gene, CDR1 is MDHEN and CDR2 is SYDVKM. CDR3 size: 12 residues. The ends lost 7 bases at V and 8 bases at J; junction bases unmatched: 4. CDR3 in amino acids: CASTLAGYEQFF. In nucleotides, the CDR3 is TGTGCCAGCACCTTAGCGGGGTATGAGCAGTTCTTC.

V gene TRBV27 combines with J gene TRBJ2-2; 9 nucleotides agree with TRBD2. CDR3 length: 16 residues. Germline V gene data show CDR1 as MNHEY and CDR2 as SMNVEV (reference sequence). Trimming cost V 5 bases and J 0 bases; bases outside gene matches: 4. The CDR3 spells CASSIRLAANTGELFF. The CDR3, as DNA: TGTGCCAGCAGTATAAGACTAGCGGCGAACACCGGGGAGCTGTTTTTT.

The rearrangement links TRBV4-2 to TRBJ1-3, with D maybe TRBD1 (5 bases). The CDR3 is 14 amino acids. The V and J ends lost 3 bases and 3 bases respectively, with 9 bases between them. Germline-derived CDR1 and CDR2 are LGHNA and YNFKEQ. The CDR3 sequence: CASSQGPNGNTIYF. Written as DNA, the CDR3 is TGTGCCAGCAGCCAGGGGCCTAATGGAAACACCATATATTTT.

The V and J genes are TRBV15 and TRBJ2-2, with TRBD2 matching over 10 bases. V trimming: 5 bases; J trimming: 7 bases; junction bases outside the gene matches: 10. Germline V CDR1 and CDR2: LNHNV, YYDKDF (reference sequence). CDR3 length: 16 amino acids. The CDR3 region has the DNA TGTGCCACCAGCTTAGCGGGGGGTCTCCCAAGCGGGGAGCTGTTTTTT. Encoded protein: CATSLAGGLPSGELFF. Combining the CDR3 with reference TRBV15 and TRBJ2-2 gives the whole variable domain DAMVIQNPRYQVTQFGKPVTLSCSQTLNHNVMYWYQQKSSQAPKLLFHYYDKDFNNEADTPDNFQSRRPNTSFCFLDIRSPGLGDTAMYLCATSLAGGLPSGELFFGEGSRLTVL.

The chain recombines TRBV12-3 or TRBV12-4 with TRBJ2-2, with D hard to call. V lost 3 bases, J lost 6 bases, and 8 bases lay in between. The length of the CDR3 is 13 residues. The CDR3 sequence is CASSFSGPGELFF. CDR3 bases: TGTGCCAGCAGTTTTTCTGGGCCCGGGGAGCTGTTTTTT.

V is TRBV28 and J is TRBJ2-3; D perhaps matches TRBD1 (6 bases). V shed 6 bases and J shed 5 bases, with 24 bases lying between them. Germline CDR1 is MDHEN and CDR2 is SYDVKM. The CDR3 length is 17 residues. The CDR3 sequence: CASSPGGLGQSVDTQYF. The CDR3 nucleotides are TGTGCCAGCAGCCCGGGCGGGCTTGGACAGAGCGTAGATACGCAGTATTTT.

This clone was counted only a few times. This chain connects TRBV10-1 to TRBJ1-3; D is unclear. The CDR3 spans 16 residues. V lost 2 bases and J lost 3, with 14 bases in between. The germline CDR1 and CDR2 sequences are WNHNN and SYGVQD (reference sequence). CDR3: CASSEVAGKGGNTIYF. CDR3 sequence (DNA): TGCGCCAGCAGTGAGGTAGCGGGAAAAGGTGGAAACACCATATATTTT.

This clone was picked up many times. The chain joins TRBV19 to TRBJ2-2, with D perhaps TRBD2 (5 bases). Between the trimmed V and J ends, which lost 5 bases and 3 bases, there was a span of 13 bases. This CDR3 has 15 residues. Germline-derived CDR1 and CDR2 are LNHDA and SQIVND (reference sequence). The CDR3 bases are TGTGCCAGTAGTTTCGGGGTTCGGGACACCGGGGAGCTGTTTTTT. Translation gives CASSFGVRDTGELFF.

The chain couples TRBV7-8 to TRBJ2-5; D is undetermined. V gave up 2 bases and J gave up 4 bases, with 8 bases separating them. Germline values: CDR1 SGHVS, CDR2 FQNEAQ. The CDR3 is made up of 13 amino acids. CDR3 bases: TGTGCCAGCAGCTTAACCCCCGGAGAGACCCAGTACTTC. Translated, it gives CASSLTPGETQYF.

V usage is TRBV29-1 and J usage is TRBJ1-2, with 7 bases aligning to TRBD1. The germline V gene encodes CDR1 SQVTM and CDR2 ANQGSEA. The CDR3 runs 11 residues. V lost 6 bases and J lost 5; bases outside the gene matches: 3. The CDR3 nucleotides are TGCAGCGTCGAACAGGGGTATGGCTACACCTTC. It translates to CSVEQGYGYTF.

The chain carries TRBV5-1 and TRBJ2-7; unclear D gene. The V gene lost 0 bases and the J gene lost 2 bases, with 12 bases spanning the gap. The V gene's germline CDR1 is SGHRS and CDR2 YFSETQ. This CDR3 region has 15 residues. The CDR3 sequence is CASSLDGQVAYEQYF. The CDR3 DNA sequence: TGCGCCAGCAGCTTGGATGGGCAGGTTGCCTACGAGCAGTACTTC.

The V and J genes are TRBV11-3 and TRBJ1-2; maybe TRBD1 (6 bases). Germline-derived CDR1 and CDR2 are SGHNT and YENEEA. V was pared by 1 base and J by 6 bases, with 15 bases between. CDR3 length: 15 residues. For the CDR3, the DNA is TGTGCCAGCAGCTTAGCCTCGACAGGAGGTGATGGCTACACCTTC. This sequence encodes CASSLASTGGDGYTF.

The J gene is TRBJ2-2, the V gene TRBV5-6; a weak D match, TRBD2 (6 bases). Germline V gene data show CDR1 as SGHDT and CDR2 as YYEEEE. V was trimmed by 4 bases and J by 6 bases, leaving 22 bases between them. The CDR3 runs to 17 residues. The CDR3 DNA is TGTGCCAGCAGCCAACTGCTCGGTTCGGCGGGACCCGGGGAGCTGTTTTTT. Its translation: CASSQLLGSAGPGELFF. Filled out from reference TRBV5-6 and TRBJ2-2, the complete variable domain reads DAGVTQSPTHLIKTRGQQVTLRCSPKSGHDTVSWYQQALGQGPQFIFQYYEEEERQRGNFPDRFSGHQFPNYSSELNVNALLLGDSALYLCASSQLLGSAGPGELFFGEGSRLTVL.

The chain uses TRBV7-2 and TRBJ1-2; the match to TRBD1 covers 11 bases. This CDR3 spans 15 amino acids. Trimming removed 1 base from V and 2 bases from J; junction bases left unmatched: 0. Germline CDR1 SGHTA, CDR2 FQGNSA. The CDR3 DNA sequence: TGTGCCAGCAGCTTAGGGACAGGGGGCAACTATGGCTACACCTTC. Translating gives CASSLGTGGNYGYTF.

V and J are TRBV29-1 and TRBJ2-1, with 9 positions matching TRBD2. The length of the CDR3 is 20 residues. Losses at the gene ends were 3 bases for V and 4 bases for J; bases not matched to a gene: 22. Germline CDR1 and CDR2: SQVTM and ANQGSEA. The CDR3 region is CSVDLPGVAGARTAYNEQFF. CDR3 DNA: TGCAGCGTTGACCTCCCTGGAGTAGCGGGGGCTCGAACAGCATACAATGAGCAGTTCTTC.

The J gene is TRBJ1-4, the V gene TRBV28; D not resolved. With 7 bases removed from V and 3 bases from J, the gap between germline ends came to 6 bases. CDR1 and CDR2 from the germline V gene are MDHEN and SYDVKM. CDR3 size: 12 residues. CDR3 DNA: TGTGCCAGCACCCCAGCTAATGAAAAACTGTTTTTT. This gives the protein CASTPANEKLFF.

The chain couples TRBV19 to TRBJ2-7; D is ambiguous. This CDR3 is built from 11 residues. Germline loops: CDR1 LNHDA, CDR2 SQIVND (reference sequence). Deletions cut 1 base from V and 6 bases from J, with 4 bases between. CDR3: CASSIGVEQYF. CDR3 in DNA: TGTGCCAGTAGTATAGGAGTCGAGCAGTACTTC.

The V gene is TRBV5-4, the J gene TRBJ2-2, with D uncertain. This CDR3 is built from 13 residues. The germline V gene has CDR1 SGHNT and CDR2 YYREEE (reference sequence). The V end was cut by 0 bases, the J end by 7 bases, with 7 bases between. CDR3 amino acids: CASSLDSVGELFF. CDR3 nucleotides: TGTGCCAGCAGCTTGGACTCGGTCGGGGAGCTGTTTTTT.

This clone was detected only a few times. This chain uses TRBV28 with TRBJ1-2, with 12 bases fitting TRBD1. CDR1 and CDR2 from the germline V gene are MDHEN and SYDVKM. Trimming cost V 7 bases and J 7 bases; bases outside gene matches: 7. The CDR3 has 14 amino acids. CDR3 in DNA: TGTGCCAGCAAGCCCGGGACAGGGGGCGTTGGCTACACCTTC. It codes for CASKPGTGGVGYTF.